This T cell receptor beta chain came from a study of OX40 agonist ivuxolimab in advanced cancers. Trimming left V 7 bases short and J 1 base short, with 10 bases between. The V gene's germline CDR1 is SNHLY and CDR2 FYNNEI. The CDR3 is 13 residues long. Repertoires were generated with immunoSEQ multiplex PCR, while TCRdb's copy carries only in-frame clones and drops some. This table holds some 17,000 clones, approximately 86% found once. The sample consisted of CD4+ or CD8+ T cells sorted from blood, taken in a trial of the OX40 agonist ivuxolimab. The rearrangement links TRBV2 to TRBJ1-1; D is unresolved. This clonotype was sampled from an adult with an advanced solid tumor such as melanoma, head and neck, liver or kidney cancer. The CDR3 is CASNEQSNTEAFF. CDR3 in DNA: TGTGCCAGCAACGAACAGTCGAACACTGAAGCTTTCTTT.